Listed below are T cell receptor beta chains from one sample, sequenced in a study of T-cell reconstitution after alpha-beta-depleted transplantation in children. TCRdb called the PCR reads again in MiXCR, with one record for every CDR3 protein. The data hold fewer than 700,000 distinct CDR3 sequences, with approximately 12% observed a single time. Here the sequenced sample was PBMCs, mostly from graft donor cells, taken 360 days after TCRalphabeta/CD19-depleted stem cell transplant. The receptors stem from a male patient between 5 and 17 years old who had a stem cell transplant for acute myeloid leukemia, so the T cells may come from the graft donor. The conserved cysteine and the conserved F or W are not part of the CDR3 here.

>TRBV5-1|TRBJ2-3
ASSLAGPSTDTQY
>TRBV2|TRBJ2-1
ASSVLAVGQSTRF
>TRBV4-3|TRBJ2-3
ASSQVHLLAGYSDTQY
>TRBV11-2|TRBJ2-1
ASSLAGTTPTNEQF
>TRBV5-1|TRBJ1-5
ASLRPTPRTLCPQH
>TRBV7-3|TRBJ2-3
ASSPGTSGSDTQY
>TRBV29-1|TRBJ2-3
SVETGFADTQY
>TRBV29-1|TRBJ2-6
SVESGWPGANVLT
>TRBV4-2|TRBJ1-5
AISPGPNQPQH
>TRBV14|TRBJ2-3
ASSHPPLAGATDTQY
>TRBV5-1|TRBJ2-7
ASSLSPGVSYEQY
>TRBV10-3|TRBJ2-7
AISETLEQY
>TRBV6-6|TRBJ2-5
ASSYSTRETQY
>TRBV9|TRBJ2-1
ASSVDPPGTPYERDEQF
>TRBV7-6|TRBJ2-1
ASSSLYRGYNEQF
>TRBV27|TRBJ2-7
ASSLNRAYEQY
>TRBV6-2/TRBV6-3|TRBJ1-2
ASGDRGLSGYT
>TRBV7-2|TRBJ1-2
ASSLALENVGQRYGYT
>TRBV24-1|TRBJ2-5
ATSVTGVEETQY
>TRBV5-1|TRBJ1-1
ASSFGGQGDTEAF
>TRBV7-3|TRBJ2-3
ASTPNGGRFTDTQY
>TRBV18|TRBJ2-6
ASSPREGLLSGANVLT
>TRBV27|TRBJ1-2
ASGGQQPGQVGYT
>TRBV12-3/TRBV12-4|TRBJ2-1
ASTAGWRNNEQF
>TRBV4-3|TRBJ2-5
ASSQGRQGAETQY
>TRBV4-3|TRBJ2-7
ASSLRGLAGGPSYEQY
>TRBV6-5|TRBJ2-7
ASSYGILYEQY
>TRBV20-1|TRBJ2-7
SANEFVGSYEQY
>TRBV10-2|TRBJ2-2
ASGKGQGAYTGELF
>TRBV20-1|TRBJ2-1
SASKGTYNEQF
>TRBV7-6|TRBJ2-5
ASSLFVETQY
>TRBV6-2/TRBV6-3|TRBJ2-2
ASSWIPTGTGELF
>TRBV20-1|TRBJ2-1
SAKALAGIYNEQF
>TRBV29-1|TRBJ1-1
SVSPGTGNTEAF
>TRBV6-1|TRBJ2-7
ASSTGTVPAGYEQY
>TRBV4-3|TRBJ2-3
ASSQGRVPSTDTQY
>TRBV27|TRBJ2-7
ASSLSGLAATYEQY